This TCR beta chain was obtained from a study of cytomegalovirus exposure and HLA in healthy donors. General study points: A later analysis by the authors found several of the most significant clusters apparently linked to common viral pathogens.

Researchers ran the PCR with 60 Vbeta and 13 Jbeta primers. Some clones are missing from TCRdb's copy, which holds only in-frame ones; the method was immunoSEQ multiplex PCR. Of around 140,000 clones listed, 61% are singletons. The CDR3 loop spans 14 amino acids. Trimming took 5 bases from V and 4 from J, leaving 14 bases between them. Per the germline V gene, CDR1 is SGHTA and CDR2 is FQGNSA. With regard to this clone: Its target is unknown.

The receptor's source is a male donor in good health and CMV-seronegative. The sequenced material came from PBMCs. This sequence joins TRBV7-2 and TRBJ2-5, with D perhaps TRBD2 (5 bases). CDR3 sequence (DNA): TGTGCCAGCAGCCCGACCGGGGTTGGAGAGACCCAGTACTTC. It encodes CASSPTGVGETQYF.